This T cell receptor (beta chain) was observed in a study of T cells in Graves' hyperthyroidism and ophthalmopathy. This CDR3 is 14 amino acids long. The germline gives CDR1 LGHDT, CDR2 YNNKEL (reference sequence). V dropped 2 bases and J dropped 6 bases, with 10 bases sitting between them. Overall study results and limits: In the blood, most expanded thyroid clonotypes above 0.001 appeared as well.

RNA transcripts were the template for amplifying TCR beta CDR3 regions. HTBI primers were used for first-round RT-PCR of the TCR CDR3. TCRdb fed the multiplex PCR reads into MiXCR, producing one record per CDR3 protein. The top ten clones hold 7.3% of a sample with 500,000 to 750,000 distinct CDR3 sequences, about 15% of them seen once. A lack of ophthalmopathy progression within 18 months defined stable Graves' hyperthyroidism. Uncontrolled infections, other autoimmune diseases, pregnancy or lactation led to exclusion of patients. Diagnoses were established using clinical symptoms, serum thyroxine and TRAb, thyroid ultrasound and orbital computed tomography. This clonotype was seen at least ten times. Its matching antigen is unknown.

V usage is TRBV3-1 and J usage is TRBJ2-2, with unresolved D. The TCR originated in a woman in her twenties or thirties with Graves' hyperthyroidism. Source material: blood. This chain's CDR3 is CASSQSVLSGELFF. The CDR3 DNA is TGTGCCAGCAGCCAATCAGTCCTTTCCGGGGAGCTGTTTTTT.